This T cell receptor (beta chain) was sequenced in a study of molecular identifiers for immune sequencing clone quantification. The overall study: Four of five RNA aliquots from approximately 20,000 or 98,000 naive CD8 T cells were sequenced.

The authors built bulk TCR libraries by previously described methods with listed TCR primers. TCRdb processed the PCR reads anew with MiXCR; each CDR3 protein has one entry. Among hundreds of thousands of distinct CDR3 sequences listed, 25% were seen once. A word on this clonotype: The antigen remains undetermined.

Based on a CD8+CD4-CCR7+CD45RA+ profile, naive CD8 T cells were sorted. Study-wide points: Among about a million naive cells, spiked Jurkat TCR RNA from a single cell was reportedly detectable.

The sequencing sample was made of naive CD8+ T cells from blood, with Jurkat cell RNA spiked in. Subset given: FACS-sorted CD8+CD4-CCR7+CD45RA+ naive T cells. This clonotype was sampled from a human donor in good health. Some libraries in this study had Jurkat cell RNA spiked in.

CDR3 coding DNA: TGTGCCAGCAGCTATCGGACCGTAGGCACTGAAGCTTTCTTT. Translating it yields CASSYRTVGTEAFF. This chain uses TRBV5-4 with TRBJ1-1; D gene unclear. V was clipped by 3 bases and J by 4 bases, with 13 bases between them. In germline, CDR1 is SGHNT, CDR2 YYREEE (reference sequence). The CDR3 totals 14 residues.